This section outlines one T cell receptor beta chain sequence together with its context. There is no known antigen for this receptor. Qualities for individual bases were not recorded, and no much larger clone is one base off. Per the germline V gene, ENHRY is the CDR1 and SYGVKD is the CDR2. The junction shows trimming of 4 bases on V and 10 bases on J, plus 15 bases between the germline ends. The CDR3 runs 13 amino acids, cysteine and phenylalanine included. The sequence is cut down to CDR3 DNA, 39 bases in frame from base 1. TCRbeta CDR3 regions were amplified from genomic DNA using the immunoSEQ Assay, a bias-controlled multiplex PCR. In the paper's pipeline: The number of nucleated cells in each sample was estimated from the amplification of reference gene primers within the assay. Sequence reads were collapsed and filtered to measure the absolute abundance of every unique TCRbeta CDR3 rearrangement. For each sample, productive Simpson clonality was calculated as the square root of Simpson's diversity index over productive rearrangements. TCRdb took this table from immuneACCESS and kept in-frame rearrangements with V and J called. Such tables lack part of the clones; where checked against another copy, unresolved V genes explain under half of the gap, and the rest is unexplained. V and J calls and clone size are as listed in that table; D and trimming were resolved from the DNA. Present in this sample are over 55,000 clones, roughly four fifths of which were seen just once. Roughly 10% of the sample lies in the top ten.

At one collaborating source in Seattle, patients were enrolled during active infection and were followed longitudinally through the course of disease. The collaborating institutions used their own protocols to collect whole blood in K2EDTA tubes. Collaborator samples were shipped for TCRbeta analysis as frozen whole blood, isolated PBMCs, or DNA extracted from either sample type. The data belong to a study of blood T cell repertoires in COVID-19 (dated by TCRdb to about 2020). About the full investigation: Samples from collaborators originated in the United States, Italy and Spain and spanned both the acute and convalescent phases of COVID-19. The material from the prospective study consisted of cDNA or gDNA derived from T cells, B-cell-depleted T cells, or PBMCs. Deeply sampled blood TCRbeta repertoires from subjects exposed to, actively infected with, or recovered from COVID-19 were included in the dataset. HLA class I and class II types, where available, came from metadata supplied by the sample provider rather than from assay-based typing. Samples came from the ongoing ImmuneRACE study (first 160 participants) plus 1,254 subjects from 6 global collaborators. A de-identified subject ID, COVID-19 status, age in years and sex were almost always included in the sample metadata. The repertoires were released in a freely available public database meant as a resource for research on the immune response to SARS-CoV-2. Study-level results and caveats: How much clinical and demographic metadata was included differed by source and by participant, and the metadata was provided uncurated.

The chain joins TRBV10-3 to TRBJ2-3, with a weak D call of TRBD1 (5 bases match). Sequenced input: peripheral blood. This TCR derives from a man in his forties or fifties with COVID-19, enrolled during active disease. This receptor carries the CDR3 CAISANRTTPQYF. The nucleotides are TGTGCCATCAGTGCTAACAGGACCACGCCGCAGTATTTT.